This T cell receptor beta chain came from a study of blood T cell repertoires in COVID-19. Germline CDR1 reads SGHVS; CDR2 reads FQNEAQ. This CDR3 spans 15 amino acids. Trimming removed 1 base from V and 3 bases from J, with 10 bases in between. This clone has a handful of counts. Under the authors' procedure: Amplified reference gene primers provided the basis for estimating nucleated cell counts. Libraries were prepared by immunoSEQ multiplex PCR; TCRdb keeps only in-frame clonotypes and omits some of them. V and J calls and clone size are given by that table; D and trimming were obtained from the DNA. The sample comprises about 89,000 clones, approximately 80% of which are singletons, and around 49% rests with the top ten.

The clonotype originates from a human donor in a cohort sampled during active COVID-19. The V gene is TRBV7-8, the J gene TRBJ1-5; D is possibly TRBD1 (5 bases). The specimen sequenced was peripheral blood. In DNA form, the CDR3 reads TGTGCCAGCAGCTTAGTTCAGGGTCTCAATCAGCCCCAGCATTTT. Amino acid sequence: CASSLVQGLNQPQHF.